The 29 T cell receptor beta chains reported below all come from one sample, sequenced in a study of T cells in Graves' hyperthyroidism and ophthalmopathy. TCR beta CDR3 region amplification was performed from RNA transcripts. First-round RT-PCR of the TCR CDR3 relied on the HTBI primer set. TCRdb re-analysed the multiplex PCR reads in MiXCR, keeping a single row per CDR3 protein. The sample holds hundreds of thousands of distinct CDR3 sequences, 15% to 20% seen once. The sample consisted of blood. Receptor source: a woman under 30 with Graves' hyperthyroidism.

This clonotype was observed at least ten times. This chain connects TRBV20-1 to TRBJ1-5; possible D gene TRBD1, 5 bases. The CDR3 is 14 amino acids. The germline V gene has CDR1 DFQATT and CDR2 SNEGSKA (reference sequence). The V gene lost 0 bases and the J gene lost 4 bases, with 10 bases spanning the gap. Written as DNA, the CDR3 is TGCAGTGCTAGAGATAACAGGCTAAATCAGCCCCAGCATTTT. Its translation: CSARDNRLNQPQHF.

Worth noting for this clonotype: A much larger clone differs from this one at a single base, so this may be a read error. This rearrangement joins TRBV6-5 to TRBJ1-1; the D gene is possibly TRBD1 (5 bases). Germline loops: CDR1 MNHEY, CDR2 SVGAGI. The CDR3 is 16 amino acids. CDR3 DNA sequence: TGTGCCAGCAGTTACGGCCTAGACAGAGTAAGCACTAAAGCTTTCTTT. Translating gives CASSYGLDRVSTKAFF.

This clonotype showed up just a few times. The V gene is TRBV18, the J gene TRBJ1-3, with D tentatively TRBD1 (5 bases). Germline assignment: CDR1 KGHSH and CDR2 LQKENI. The ends were cut back, 3 bases at V and 2 bases at J, with 11 bases in the middle. The CDR3 is 15 amino acids. The CDR3, as DNA: TGTGCCAGCTCACCGGAGGGACGACCTGGAAACACCATATATTTT. It yields the protein CASSPEGRPGNTIYF.

There are many counts of this clonotype. The CDR3, as DNA: TGTGCCAGCAGCACCCGACGGGAGCTCAAGAACACTGAAGCTTTCTTT. The encoded protein is CASSTRRELKNTEAFF. The J gene is TRBJ1-1, the V gene TRBV11-1; the D is unclear. Trimming removed 5 bases from V and 1 base from J, with 17 bases in between. Per germline, CDR1 SGHAT and CDR2 FQDESV (reference sequence). This CDR3 is 16 amino acids long.

This clonotype was detected ten times or more. This chain joins TRBV5-1 and TRBJ1-1, with TRBD1 as a possible D gene (5 bases). This CDR3 has 14 residues. Germline-derived CDR1 and CDR2 are SGHRS and YFSETQ. Trimming stripped 1 base from V and 1 base from J, with 8 bases between. CDR3 sequence (DNA): TGCGCCAGCAGCTTGTGGGGGGGGAACACTGAAGCTTTCTTT. Translating it yields CASSLWGGNTEAFF.

Points on this clonotype: A read error may explain this, as a much larger clone is one base away. The chain uses TRBV5-1 and TRBJ1-1; D remains ambiguous. Germline CDR1 is SGHRS and CDR2 is YFSETQ. The CDR3 length is 12 residues. For the CDR3, the DNA is TGCGCCAGCAGCGCCGGGTGGACTGAAGCTTGCTTT. This sequence encodes CASSAGWTEACF.

Details on this clonotype: A much bigger clone sits one base away, suggesting this may be a read error. This chain links TRBV30 with TRBJ1-3; D gene unclear. The germline CDR1 and CDR2 sequences are GTSNPN and SVGIG (reference sequence). The CDR3 runs to 12 residues. CDR3 nucleotides: TGTGCCTGGCGACGGGCTGGAAACACCATATGTTTT. Translated, it gives CAWRRAGNTICF.

Many counts were recorded for this clonotype. The chain joins TRBV7-9 to TRBJ2-7; D remains unclear. The V end lost 7 bases, the J end lost 5 bases, and 15 bases lay between the germline ends. The germline V gene has CDR1 SEHNR and CDR2 FQNEAQ (reference sequence). This CDR3 has 13 residues. CDR3 region: CASTMGGFDEQYF. CDR3 coding DNA: TGTGCCAGCACCATGGGCGGCTTCGACGAGCAGTACTTC.

This clonotype was counted many times. This sequence joins TRBV7-9 and TRBJ1-5, with 7 bases aligning to TRBD1. The ends lost 4 bases at V and 3 bases at J; junction bases unmatched: 3. The germline gives CDR1 SEHNR, CDR2 FQNEAQ (reference sequence). This CDR3 is built from 14 residues. The CDR3 nucleotides read TGTGCCAGCAGCTGGGGACAGACCAATCAGCCCCAGCATTTT. Its protein is CASSWGQTNQPQHF.

This clonotype appeared many times. The chain employs TRBV30 and TRBJ1-1; D unresolved. In germline, CDR1 is GTSNPN, CDR2 SVGIG (reference sequence). The V gene lost 1 base and the J gene lost 7 bases, with 7 bases spanning the gap. The CDR3 contains 11 residues. The CDR3: CAWSDVVEAFF. The CDR3 DNA follows: TGTGCCTGGAGTGATGTGGTTGAAGCTTTCTTT.

This clonotype occurred many times. The chain couples TRBV5-1 to TRBJ1-2; D gene uncertain. Germline V gene data show CDR1 as SGHRS and CDR2 as YFSETQ. CDR3 length: 11 residues. Trimming stripped 4 bases from V and 10 bases from J, with 11 bases between. CDR3: CASSPGRFYTF. CDR3 DNA sequence: TGCGCCAGCAGCCCCGGGAGGTTCTACACCTTC.

The table lists this clonotype with many counts. V gene TRBV3-1 combines with J gene TRBJ1-2; D might be TRBD1 (5 bases). This CDR3 region has 15 residues. The germline V and J ends were trimmed by 4 bases and 5 bases, with 17 bases remaining between them. Germline loops: CDR1 LGHDT, CDR2 YNNKEL (reference sequence). CDR3 amino acids: CASSPLSRATYGYTF. CDR3 sequence (DNA): TGTGCCAGCAGCCCTTTATCCAGGGCGACTTATGGCTACACCTTC.

This clonotype appeared many times. V usage is TRBV4-1 and J usage is TRBJ2-5; D gene uncertain. Trimming pared 0 bases from V and 2 bases from J, leaving 10 bases between. The CDR3 consists of 15 residues. Germline V gene lookup returns CDR1 MGHRA and CDR2 YSYEKL. Here the CDR3 DNA reads TGCGCCAGCAGCCAAGATCTTTTGCGGCAAGAGACCCAGTACTTC. Residues: CASSQDLLRQETQYF.

This clonotype was counted many times. The rearrangement links TRBV9 to TRBJ1-2, with TRBD1 identical over 8 bases. The CDR3 consists of 15 residues. Losses at the gene ends were 6 bases for V and 3 bases for J; bases not matched to a gene: 10. CDR1 is SGDLS, CDR2 YYNGEE, per germline. CDR3 amino acids: CASKGQGRHYYGYTF. The CDR3 region has the DNA TGTGCCAGCAAAGGACAGGGACGACACTACTATGGCTACACCTTC. Full variable domain (remainder filled in from reference TRBV9 and TRBJ1-2): DSGVTQTPKHLITATGQRVTLRCSPRSGDLSVYWYQQSLDQGLQFLIQYYNGEERAKGNILERFSAQQFPDLHSELNLSSLELGDSALYFCASKGQGRHYYGYTFGSGTRLTVV.

This clonotype was recorded at least ten times. J is TRBJ2-7 and V is TRBV6-2 or TRBV6-3; no reliable D call. The CDR3 length is 15 residues. The germline V gene has CDR1 MNHEY and CDR2 SVGEGT. V lost 4 bases and J lost 0, with 13 bases in between. Written as DNA, the CDR3 is TGTGCCAGCAGTTTACTTCGTTGGAGCTCCTACGAGCAGTACTTC. Encoded protein: CASSLLRWSSYEQYF.

This clonotype was seen many times. The J gene is TRBJ2-7, the V gene TRBV20-1; 12 positions match TRBD2. The CDR3 length is 16 residues. Looked up from germline, CDR1 is DFQATT and CDR2 is SNEGSKA (reference sequence). J lost 1 base, V lost 3 bases, and 7 bases had no gene match. For the CDR3, the DNA is TGCAGTGCTAGTTCCGGACTAGCGGGGCAATCCTACGAGCAGTACTTC. Its protein product is CSASSGLAGQSYEQYF.

The V call is TRBV28, the J call TRBJ2-5, with TRBD2 matching 12 bases. CDR1 MDHEN and CDR2 SYDVKM come from the germline V gene. This CDR3 comprises 16 residues. V lost 3 bases to trimming and J lost 4 bases; unmatched junction nucleotides: 6. CDR3 nucleotide sequence: TGTGCCAGCAGTTTCCCTAGCGGGGGGGCAAGAGAGACCCAGTACTTC. Protein product: CASSFPSGGARETQYF.

This clonotype has a count of ten or more. V gene TRBV15 combines with J gene TRBJ1-3; TRBD1 is a possible D gene (6 bases). The V gene lost 7 bases and the J gene lost 0 bases, with 10 bases spanning the gap. Germline V gives CDR1 LNHNV, CDR2 YYDKDF (reference sequence). This CDR3 has 14 amino acids. For the CDR3, the DNA is TGTGCCACCAAGGACAGCACCTCTGGAAACACCATATATTTT. It yields the protein CATKDSTSGNTIYF.

V and J are TRBV10-2 and TRBJ1-6; D remains ambiguous. CDR1 is WSHSY and CDR2 is SAAADI in the germline V gene. CDR3 length equals 14 residues. V was clipped by 5 bases and J by 8 bases, with 13 bases between them. The CDR3 nucleotides read TGCGCCAGCAGTTCCTCGGACGGTTATTCACCCCTCCACTTT. It is translated as CASSSSDGYSPLHF.

This clonotype was recorded at least ten times. The chain links TRBV12-3 or TRBV12-4 to TRBJ1-2, with 8 bases matching TRBD1. The V gene end was trimmed by 8 bases and the J gene end by 5 bases; junction bases not matched to a gene: 10. The CDR3 runs to 14 residues. The CDR3 bases are TGTGCCAGCTCTCCGGACAGGGTTGAGTATGGCTACACCTTC. Its translation: CASSPDRVEYGYTF.

This clonotype was found many times. The chain employs TRBV6-1 and TRBJ1-1, with a weak D call TRBD1 (5 bases). Germline CDR1 MNHNS, CDR2 SASEGT. The germline V and J ends were trimmed by 7 bases and 1 base, with 10 bases remaining between them. This CDR3 region has 13 residues. The CDR3 spells CASNRGRNTEAFF. The CDR3 DNA sequence: TGTGCCAGCAATAGGGGTAGGAACACTGAAGCTTTCTTT.

This clonotype was found a few times. The chain uses TRBV20-1 and TRBJ2-7; D remains unclear. V shed 3 bases and J shed 4 bases, with 13 bases lying between them. Germline V CDR1 and CDR2: DFQATT, SNEGSKA (reference sequence). This CDR3 contains 13 residues. CDR3 DNA sequence: TGCAGTGCTAGGAGTCTAGGATTTTACGAGCAGTACTTC. Its translation is CSARSLGFYEQYF.

This clonotype was recorded at least ten times. V is TRBV6-4 and J is TRBJ1-2, with D unresolved. CDR1 and CDR2 (germline): MRHNA, SNTAGT. The CDR3 consists of 16 residues. V lost 2 bases, J lost 6 bases, and 19 bases lay in between. This CDR3 reads CASSDKKGRMPNGYTF. CDR3 DNA: TGTGCCAGCAGTGACAAGAAGGGAAGGATGCCCAATGGCTACACCTTC.

This clonotype was seen just once. The chain joins TRBV12-3 or TRBV12-4 to TRBJ1-2; 12 nucleotides match TRBD1. V lost 5 bases, J lost 6 bases, and 7 bases stayed unmatched. The CDR3 extends over 15 amino acids. The CDR3 bases are TGTGCCAGCAGTCCCGGGACAGGGGGCGAGGATGGCTACACCTTC. It yields the protein CASSPGTGGEDGYTF.

This clonotype was seen only a few times. This may be a read error, as it is one base from a much larger clone. The gene calls are TRBV28 and TRBJ1-1; TRBD1 aligns across 9 bases. CDR1 and CDR2 from the germline V gene are MDHEN and SYDVKM. CDR3 length equals 15 residues. The CDR3 bases are TGTGCCAGCAGTATAACGACAGGGGGGAACGCTGAAGCTTTCTTT. Translation: CASSITTGGNAEAFF.

This clonotype came up once. The chain links TRBV12-3 or TRBV12-4 to TRBJ2-7; 10 bases align to TRBD1. The CDR3 contains 14 residues. Trimming cost V 6 bases and J 5 bases; bases outside gene matches: 7. DNA for the CDR3: TGTGCCAGCAGATACCGGGACAGGGGACACGAGCAGTACTTC. Its translation is CASRYRDRGHEQYF.

This clonotype has a count of ten or more. This rearrangement joins TRBV27 to TRBJ1-1; maybe TRBD1 (6 bases). Germline values: CDR1 MNHEY, CDR2 SMNVEV (reference sequence). This CDR3 has 13 residues. Trimming cost V 6 bases and J 6 bases, with 14 bases left between them. CDR3 residues: CASSAPGAAEAFF. The CDR3 region has the DNA TGTGCCAGCAGCGCCCCAGGGGCGGCTGAAGCTTTCTTT.

This clonotype appeared many times. This chain links TRBV7-3 with TRBJ1-1, with D perhaps TRBD1 (5 bases). The germline CDR1 and CDR2 sequences are SGHTA and FQGTGA. The V end was cut by 2 bases, the J end by 6 bases, with 10 bases between. The CDR3 is made up of 13 amino acids. Here the CDR3 reads CASSLDGDAEAFF. The CDR3, as DNA: TGTGCCAGCAGCTTAGACGGGGACGCTGAAGCTTTCTTT.

The chain links TRBV11-2 to TRBJ2-5, with 12 bases lining up with TRBD2. CDR3 length equals 19 residues. Unmatched junction bases numbered 16, after V lost 5 bases and J lost 3 bases. Germline V gives CDR1 SGHAT, CDR2 FQNNGV. CDR3 DNA: TGTGCCAGCAGCCCCCGGGGGGGGGCTAGCGGGGGGGCTGAAGAGACCCAGTACTTC. It is translated as CASSPRGGASGGAEETQYF.